These T cell receptor beta chains were read from a single sample in a study of cytomegalovirus exposure and HLA in healthy donors. Produced via immunoSEQ multiplex PCR; TCRdb's table is partial and in-frame only. The profile shows 150,000 or so clones, around 76% of them singletons. Sequenced input: PBMCs. The receptors derive from a man aged 40-49 years in good health and CMV-seronegative. Both conserved end residues are part of each CDR3. Each record gives: V gene, clone size, J gene, D gene, CDR3 DNA, CDR3 protein. A D gene is named only where the DNA matches it firmly. Clone size appears in some rows only: once, few, many, or a class for an expanded clone.

TRBV19	.	TRBJ2-5	.	TGTGCCAGTAGGCCCGAGGGGGTGGAGACCCAGTACTTC	CASRPEGVETQYF
TRBV7-2	.	TRBJ2-1	TRBD2	TGTGCCAGCAGCTACCGCTCGGGACTAGAGCCCCTTGAGCAGTTCTTC	CASSYRSGLEPLEQFF
TRBV9	.	TRBJ2-2	TRBD2	TGTGCCAGCAGCGGACTAGCGGGAGAAAACGGGGAGCTGTTTTTT	CASSGLAGENGELFF
TRBV28	.	TRBJ2-7	.	TGTGCCAGCAGTTTAGAGGGATTCTACGAGCAGTACTTC	CASSLEGFYEQYF
TRBV11-2	.	TRBJ2-5	TRBD2	TGTGCCAGCAGCTTAGAGTCGACTAGCGGGGGGGCCCAGTACTTC	CASSLESTSGGAQYF
TRBV2	.	TRBJ2-1	TRBD2	TGTGCCAGCAGTGTAAGCGGGAGAGAGCAGTTCTTC	CASSVSGREQFF
TRBV11-2	.	TRBJ2-1	.	TGTGCCAGCAGCTTAGGGAAACTAGCTGCCCGGCAGAGTGAGCAGTTCTTC	CASSLGKLAARQSEQFF
TRBV29-1	.	TRBJ2-7	TRBD2	TGCAGCGTTAGAACTAGCGGGGTCTCCTACGAGCAGTACTTC	CSVRTSGVSYEQYF
TRBV28	.	TRBJ2-1	.	TGTGCCAGCAGTCGACAGATCTGGAGGGGCAATGAGCAGTTCTTC	CASSRQIWRGNEQFF
TRBV30	.	TRBJ2-1	.	TGTGCCTGGCACAGGGTCAGCTCCTACAATGAGCAGTTCTTC	CAWHRVSSYNEQFF
TRBV28	.	TRBJ1-1	.	TGTGCCACCTCCCCGGGAGGGAACACTGAAGCTTTCTTT	CATSPGGNTEAFF
TRBV29-1	.	TRBJ2-2	TRBD1	TGCAGCGTTGCCCCCGGGACAGGGAAAGGACGATCGAACACCGGGGAGCTGTTTTTT	CSVAPGTGKGRSNTGELFF
TRBV27	once	TRBJ1-4	TRBD1	TGTGCCAGCACCTCCCTTGACAGGGGGCATGAAAAGCTGTTTTTT	CASTSLDRGHEKLFF
TRBV7-9	few	TRBJ1-4	.	TGTGCCAGCAGCCAACTCCTGCCGGATGAAAAACTGTTTTTT	CASSQLLPDEKLFF
TRBV11-2	.	TRBJ2-1	TRBD1	TGTGCCAGCAGCTTCTCGGACAGGTCCTACAATGAGCAGTTCTTC	CASSFSDRSYNEQFF
TRBV5-1	.	TRBJ1-2	.	TGCGCCAGCAGCTTGGTTCACCCGGAGGGCTACACCTTC	CASSLVHPEGYTF
TRBV9	few	TRBJ1-4	.	TGTGCCAGCAGCGCGGGAGTGGGTGAAAAACTGTTTTTT	CASSAGVGEKLFF
TRBV28	.	TRBJ1-5	TRBD1	TGTGCCAGCAGCCCCAGGGACAGGGGAAATCAGCCCCAGCATTTT	CASSPRDRGNQPQHF
TRBV7-3	.	TRBJ1-2	TRBD1	TGTGCCAGCAGCCAGGGACAGAACTATGGCTACACCTTC	CASSQGQNYGYTF
TRBV7-2	.	TRBJ2-5	.	TGTGCCAGCAGCTTAGACAGGGCTACACGAGAGACCCAGTACTTC	CASSLDRATRETQYF
TRBV11-3	.	TRBJ2-1	TRBD2	TGTGCCAGCAGCTTGAAGCTAGCGGACAATGAGCAGTTCTTC	CASSLKLADNEQFF
TRBV28	.	TRBJ2-3	.	TGTGCCATTACCTCGGGGGAGAGCACAGATACGCAGTATTTT	CAITSGESTDTQYF
TRBV28	.	TRBJ2-6	.	TGTGCCAGCAGTTTTTACGGGGAGTCTGGGGCCAACGTCCTGACTTTC	CASSFYGESGANVLTF
TRBV7-9	.	TRBJ1-4	.	TGTTCCAGCACCTTGAAACAGGGTTCTAATGAAAAACTGTTTTTT	CSSTLKQGSNEKLFF
TRBV28	.	TRBJ2-2	TRBD1	TGTGCCAGCAGTTCACACGACAGGGCGGCGAACACCGGGGAGCTGTTTTTT	CASSSHDRAANTGELFF
TRBV9	.	TRBJ1-2	.	TGTGCCAGCAGCGTAGCTCAGGGTTGGTATGGCTACACCTTC	CASSVAQGWYGYTF
TRBV10-3	.	TRBJ2-5	.	TGTGCCATCAGTGCCGGGACACGACAAGAGACCCAGTACTTC	CAISAGTRQETQYF
TRBV28	.	TRBJ2-1	TRBD1	TGTGCCAGCAGCCCGGCCCCGGGACAGGGATACAATGAGCAGTTCTTC	CASSPAPGQGYNEQFF
TRBV4-2	.	TRBJ1-4	TRBD1	TGTGCCAGCAGCCAAGACCTCCTAACGACAGGGGTCAACGAAAAACTGTTTTTT	CASSQDLLTTGVNEKLFF
TRBV11-3	few	TRBJ2-3	TRBD1	TGTGCCAGCAGCCCCAGGGGGGATACGCAGTATTTT	CASSPRGDTQYF
TRBV6-1	.	TRBJ2-7	.	TGTGCCAGCAGCAAGGACAGATACTCCTACGAGCAGTACTTC	CASSKDRYSYEQYF
TRBV14	.	TRBJ1-2	TRBD1	TGTGCCAGCAGCCAAGATCACAGGGGCCACTATGGCTACACCTTC	CASSQDHRGHYGYTF
TRBV4-2	.	TRBJ2-7	.	TGTGCCAGCAGCCCTAGTCTCACGCGGGCGGTTCACGTCGAGCAGTACTTC	CASSPSLTRAVHVEQYF
TRBV9	.	TRBJ2-7	.	TGTGCCAGCAGCGTAGTGGACATTACCTACGAGCAGTACTTC	CASSVVDITYEQYF
TRBV7-9	.	TRBJ2-7	.	TGTTCCAGCAGCTTTATTTCAGCGTTGAACGAGCAGTACTTC	CSSSFISALNEQYF
TRBV10-3	.	TRBJ2-4	TRBD1	TGTGCCATCAGATCCGGGACAGGGAACATTCAGTACTTC	CAIRSGTGNIQYF
TRBV19	.	TRBJ1-1	TRBD1	TGTGCCAGTAACCGCCCGGGACAGAAAGCTTTCTTT	CASNRPGQKAFF
TRBV30	.	TRBJ2-3	TRBD1	TGTGCCTGGAGTATGGGACAGAGGGGCACAGATACGCAGTATTTT	CAWSMGQRGTDTQYF
TRBV2	.	TRBJ2-5	.	TGTGCCAGCACCGTATCCCAAGAGACCCAGTACTTC	CASTVSQETQYF
TRBV9	.	TRBJ1-5	.	TGTGCCAGCAGCCCAGACTTGGGCAATCAGCCCCAGCATTTT	CASSPDLGNQPQHF
TRBV7-3	.	TRBJ1-1	.	TGTGCCAGCAGCTTAACAAGGGGGAACACTGAAGCTTTCTTT	CASSLTRGNTEAFF
TRBV5-6	.	TRBJ2-2	TRBD2	TGTGCCAGCAGCTTGGGGTCGGCGGGAGGGCCGGCCGGGGAGCTGTTTTTT	CASSLGSAGGPAGELFF
TRBV5-6	.	TRBJ2-1	TRBD2	TGTGCCAGCAGTAAAGCGGGAGAATACAATGAGCAGTTCTTC	CASSKAGEYNEQFF
TRBV7-9	.	TRBJ2-3	TRBD2	TGTGCCAGCATCCCAGCGGGAGGGCTGACCCAAGATACGCAGTATTTT	CASIPAGGLTQDTQYF
TRBV7-9	few	TRBJ2-6	.	TGTGCCAGCAGCTTAGACAGGGACGGGAACGTCCTGACTTTC	CASSLDRDGNVLTF
TRBV5-5	.	TRBJ2-2	.	TGTGCCGGCTCAAGGGGCATCGCGAACACCGGGGAGCTGTTTTTT	CAGSRGIANTGELFF
TRBV19	few	TRBJ1-1	.	TGTGCCAGTAGTATCGGGGTCTGGACTGAAGCTTTCTTT	CASSIGVWTEAFF
TRBV6-6	.	TRBJ1-1	TRBD1	TGTGCCAGCACGGACAGGAAAGACACTGAAGCTTTCTTT	CASTDRKDTEAFF